The T cell receptor beta chain under discussion was sequenced for a study of shared clonotypes between healthy human individuals. Study information: Donors consisted of a couple of women and a few men between 18 and 49. Overall study findings and caveats: All-four-donor shared clonotypes had higher generation probabilities than non-shared clonotypes did. Sampling involved blood alone; tissue repertoires likely differ. Sharing across a few donors was seen in 4% to 6.5% of naive CD4 clonotypes.

This CDR3 spans 14 amino acids. Germline CDR1 SQVTM, CDR2 ANQGSEA. The V end was cut by 0 bases, the J end by 5 bases, with 11 bases between. Some clones are missing from TCRdb's copy, which holds only in-frame ones; the method was immunoSEQ multiplex PCR. The sample holds a few hundred thousand clones, about 95% seen once. In regard to this clone: Its antigen is unknown.

CD8 cells classed as naive were CD45RO-negative and positively selected for CCR7, excluding terminally differentiated effector memory CD45RA+ cells. This chain connects TRBV29-1 to TRBJ2-1, with D hard to call. This receptor was obtained from a woman aged 25 to 39 in good health. The sample was naive CD8+ T cells sorted from blood. The CDR3 region is CSVEDLRKDNEQFF. In nucleotides, the CDR3 is TGCAGCGTTGAAGATCTGCGGAAGGACAATGAGCAGTTCTTC.